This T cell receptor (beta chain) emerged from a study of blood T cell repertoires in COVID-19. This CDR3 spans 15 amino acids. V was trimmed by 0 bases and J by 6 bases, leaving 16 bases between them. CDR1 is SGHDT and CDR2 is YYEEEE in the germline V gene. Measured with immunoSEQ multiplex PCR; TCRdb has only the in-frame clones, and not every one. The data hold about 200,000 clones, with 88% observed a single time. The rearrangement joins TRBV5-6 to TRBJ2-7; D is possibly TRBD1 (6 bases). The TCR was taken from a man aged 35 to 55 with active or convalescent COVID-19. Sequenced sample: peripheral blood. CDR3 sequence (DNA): TGTGCCAGCAGCTTGGGCGGGCAGGGGCGGTTCGAGCAGTACTTC. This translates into CASSLGGQGRFEQYF.